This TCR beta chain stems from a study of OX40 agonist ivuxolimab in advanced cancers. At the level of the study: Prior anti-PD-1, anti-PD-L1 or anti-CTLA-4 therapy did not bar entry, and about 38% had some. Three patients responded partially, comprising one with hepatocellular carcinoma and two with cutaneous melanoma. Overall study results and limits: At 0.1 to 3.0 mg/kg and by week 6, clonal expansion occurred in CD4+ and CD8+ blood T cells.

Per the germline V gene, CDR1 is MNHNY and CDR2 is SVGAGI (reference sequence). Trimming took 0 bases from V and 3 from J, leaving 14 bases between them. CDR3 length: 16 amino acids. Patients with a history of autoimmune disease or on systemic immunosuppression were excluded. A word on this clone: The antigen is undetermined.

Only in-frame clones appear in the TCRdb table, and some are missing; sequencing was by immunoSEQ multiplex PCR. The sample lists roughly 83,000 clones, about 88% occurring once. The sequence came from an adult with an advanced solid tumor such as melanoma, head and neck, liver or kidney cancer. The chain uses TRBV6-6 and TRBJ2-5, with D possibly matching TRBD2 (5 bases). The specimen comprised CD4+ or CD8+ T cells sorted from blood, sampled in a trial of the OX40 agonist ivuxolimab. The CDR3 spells CASSYSRVKGEETQYF. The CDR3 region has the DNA TGTGCCAGCAGTTACTCGCGGGTGAAGGGAGAAGAGACCCAGTACTTC.